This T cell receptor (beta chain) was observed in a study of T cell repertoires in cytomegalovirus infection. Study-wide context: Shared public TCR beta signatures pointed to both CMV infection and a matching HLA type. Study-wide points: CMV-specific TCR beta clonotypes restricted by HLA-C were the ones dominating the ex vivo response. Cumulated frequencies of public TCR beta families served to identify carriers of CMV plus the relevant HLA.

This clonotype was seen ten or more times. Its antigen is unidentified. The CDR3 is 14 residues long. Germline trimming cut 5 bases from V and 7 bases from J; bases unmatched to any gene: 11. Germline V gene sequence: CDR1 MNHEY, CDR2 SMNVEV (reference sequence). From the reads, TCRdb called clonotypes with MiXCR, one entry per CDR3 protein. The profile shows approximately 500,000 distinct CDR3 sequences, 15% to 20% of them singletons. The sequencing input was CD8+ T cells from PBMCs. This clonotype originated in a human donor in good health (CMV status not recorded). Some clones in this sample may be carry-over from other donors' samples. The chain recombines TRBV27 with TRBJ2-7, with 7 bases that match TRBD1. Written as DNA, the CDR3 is TGTGCCAGCAGTACTACCTCCCGGGACAGAGAGCAGTACTTC. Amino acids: CASSTTSRDREQYF.